Detailed here is one T cell receptor beta chain. In the authors' methods: Reference gene primer amplification gave nucleated cell count estimates. Sequencing used immunoSEQ multiplex PCR; TCRdb keeps in-frame clones, though not all of them. V and J calls and clone size follow that table, whereas D and trimming were derived from the DNA. The table shows some 100,000 clones, with roughly 84% occurring only once. This record comes from a study of blood T cell repertoires in COVID-19. Study-level information: Samples representing acute and convalescent COVID-19 were sourced from the United States, Italy and Spain. PBMCs, B-cell-depleted T cells, or T cells were the source of the cDNA or gDNA that made up the material.

Germline assignment: CDR1 SGHNT and CDR2 YYREEE (reference sequence). V was pared by 8 bases and J by 0 bases, with 15 bases between. The CDR3 extends over 14 amino acids. The TCR sequence derives from a human donor in a cohort sampled during active COVID-19. What was sequenced was peripheral blood. The rearrangement links TRBV5-4 to TRBJ2-7; D remains unclear. The CDR3 nucleotides are TGTGCCAGTTCTGCCTTAGGCGGCTCCTACGAGCAGTACTTC. This encodes CASSALGGSYEQYF.